This T cell receptor (beta chain) was identified during a study of T cell repertoires in cytomegalovirus infection. As for the study in general: Both CMV infection and a matching HLA type were indicated by public TCR beta signatures.

General study results and limits: Identification of carriers of CMV plus the relevant HLA was performed using cumulative public TCR beta family frequency. Within the response measured ex vivo, HLA-C-restricted CMV-specific TCR beta clonotypes were dominant.

This clonotype was seen a handful of times. Its target is unknown. One entry per CDR3 protein results from TCRdb running MiXCR on the reads. Of roughly 630,000 distinct CDR3 sequences in the sample, 20% to 30% are singletons; the top ten hold roughly 8%. There are 12 residues in the CDR3. V lost 3 bases and J 9 bases, leaving 11 bases between the germline ends. Germline assignment: CDR1 MNHNY and CDR2 SVGAGI (reference sequence). Sequencing input: CD8+ T cells from PBMCs. V and J are TRBV6-6 and TRBJ1-2; D gene uncertain. The receptor was derived from a human donor in good health (CMV status not recorded). Some clones in this sample may be carry-over from other donors' samples. This chain's CDR3 is CASSYLDLSYTF. CDR3 nucleotide sequence: TGTGCCAGCAGTTATTTGGATTTGAGCTACACCTTC.